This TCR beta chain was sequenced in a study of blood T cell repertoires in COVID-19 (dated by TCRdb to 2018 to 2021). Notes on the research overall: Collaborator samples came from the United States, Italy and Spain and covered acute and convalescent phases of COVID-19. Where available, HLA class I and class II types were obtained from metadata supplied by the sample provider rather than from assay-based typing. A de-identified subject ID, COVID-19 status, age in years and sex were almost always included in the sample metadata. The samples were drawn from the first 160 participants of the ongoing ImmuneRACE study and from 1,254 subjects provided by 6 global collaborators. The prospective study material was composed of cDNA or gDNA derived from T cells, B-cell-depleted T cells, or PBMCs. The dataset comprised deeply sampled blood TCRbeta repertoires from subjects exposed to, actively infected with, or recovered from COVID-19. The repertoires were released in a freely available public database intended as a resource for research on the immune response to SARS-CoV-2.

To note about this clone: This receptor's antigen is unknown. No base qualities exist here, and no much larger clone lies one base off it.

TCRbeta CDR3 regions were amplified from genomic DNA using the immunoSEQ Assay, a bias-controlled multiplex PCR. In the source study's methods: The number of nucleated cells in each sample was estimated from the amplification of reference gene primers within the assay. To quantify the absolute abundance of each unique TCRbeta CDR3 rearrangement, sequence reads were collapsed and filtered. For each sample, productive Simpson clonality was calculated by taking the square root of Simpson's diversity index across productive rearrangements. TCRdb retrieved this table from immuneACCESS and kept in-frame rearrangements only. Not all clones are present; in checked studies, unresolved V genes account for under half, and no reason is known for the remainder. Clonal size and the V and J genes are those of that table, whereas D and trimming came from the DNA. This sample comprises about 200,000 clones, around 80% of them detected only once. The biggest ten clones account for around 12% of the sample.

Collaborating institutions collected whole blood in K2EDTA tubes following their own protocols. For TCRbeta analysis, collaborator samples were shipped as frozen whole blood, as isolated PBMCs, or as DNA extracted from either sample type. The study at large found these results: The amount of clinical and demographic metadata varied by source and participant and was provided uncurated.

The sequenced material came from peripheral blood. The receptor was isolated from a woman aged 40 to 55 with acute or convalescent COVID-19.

The CDR3: CASSQEGRVTQQYF. The sequenced DNA: TGCGCCAGCAGCCAAGAGGGGAGGGTTACTCAGCAGTACTTC. The chain joins TRBV4-1 to TRBJ2-7; 7 central bases correspond to TRBD2. The germline V and J ends show losses of 0 bases and 8 bases respectively, and no gene match explains 7 bases of the junction. The CDR3 covers 14 residues, taking in both the cysteine and the phenylalanine. Kept here is only the CDR3 DNA, which spans 42 bases and is read in frame from base 1. For CDR1 and CDR2, the germline V gene lists MGHRA and YSYEKL.